This TCR beta chain was retrieved from a study of tumor-infiltrating lymphocytes in glioblastoma multiforme (TCRdb year 2017). Turning to the overall study: The study tested whether intratumoral genomic heterogeneity fosters TIL diversity by jointly investigating somatic mutations, TIL diversity and immune response activity.

For each of the 9 to 10 tumor samples, the AllPrep DNA/RNA mini kit was used to purify genomic DNA and total RNA simultaneously. OD 260/280 ratios above 1.9 and RNA integrity numbers above 6.5 were observed for all RNA. A modified ARM-PCR protocol with multiple V-beta primers and a C-beta primer was used to build TCRB libraries from RNA via three nested multiplex PCR rounds. TCRB-specific cDNA was synthesized from 0.5 ug total RNA with ProtoScript II Reverse Transcriptase and a C-beta primer. The description of the TCRB libraries did not include any unique molecular identifiers. In the third PCR, barcodes and adapters were added over about 25 cycles with Deep VentR (exo-) polymerase, after which 250-500 bp bands were gel purified. An Illumina HiSeq 2500 was used to sequence the TCRB libraries with 250 bp paired-end reads. As for the authors' bioinformatics: Trimmomatic was used to clean reads, FLASH to merge reads, MiGEC to assign V, D and J segments, and VDJtools to perform the analysis. VDJtools was used to calculate the Shannon-Wiener diversity index, which quantified repertoire diversity. TCRdb applied fastp at Q25 and MiXCR to the public reads, then kept only in-frame beta chains. When rows share a CDR3 protein, they turn into one entry using the most common DNA and genes. The V and J calls were not made by the authors but by TCRdb's processing. The sample table contains roughly 13,000 distinct CDR3 sequences; only one count was recorded for roughly 67% of them. The ten largest clones represent roughly 34% of the sample.

This clonotype was picked up a small number of times. What this receptor recognizes is not known. No clone much larger than this one lies a single base away; base qualities are absent. Broader findings and caveats from the paper: T cells were not sorted into functional subsets, and such sorting was noted by the authors as a future improvement. Generalizability is limited because the TCR and somatic mutation analysis included only one glioblastoma patient. RNA-based TCR sequencing may distort clone frequencies because T cells carry unequal numbers of TCR transcripts.

The CDR3, from cysteine to phenylalanine, totals 13 residues. The only DNA kept is the CDR3, 39 bases in frame from the first base. Reading the germline V gene (reference sequence) gives CDR1 DFQATT and CDR2 SNEGSKA. V drops 1 base and J drops 1 base, leaving 7 bases in between. The TCR comes from a male donor with glioblastoma. Sequenced material: brain tumor tissue. The V gene is TRBV20-1 and the J gene is TRBJ1-1; TRBD1 is possibly the D segment (5 matching bases). The sequence in DNA is TGCAGTGCTAGAGGACAGCCGAACACTGAAGCTTTCTTT. Translated, this is CSARGQPNTEAFF.